The 32 T cell receptor beta chains presented below share a single source sample, sequenced in a study of blood T cells in healthy people across ages. Using a J-beta primer mix together with a sample-barcoded 5' primer, a second PCR was run for roughly 7 to 11 cycles. TCRdb recomputed calls from the 5' RACE reads with MiXCR, one row per CDR3 protein. This table holds roughly 1.4 million distinct CDR3 sequences, approximately 59% found once. Sequencing was carried out using blood. These receptor sequences come from a man between 18 and 29 years old in good health.

This clonotype appeared a few times. A junction end diverges from the germline sequence, so it may reflect a read error. The V and J genes are TRBV4-3 and TRBJ2-7, with D possibly TRBD1 on 5 matching bases. CDR1 is LGHNA, CDR2 YSLEER, per germline. This CDR3 spans 14 amino acids. The CDR3 protein is CASSQDLDSYEQYF. CDR3 nucleotide sequence: TGTGCCAGCAGCCAAGACCTCGACAGCTACGAGCAGTACTTC.

This clonotype was observed once. The chain carries TRBV20-1 and TRBJ2-5; D is perhaps TRBD1 (5 bases). This CDR3 comprises 11 residues. Germline V CDR1 and CDR2: DFQATT, SNEGSKA (reference sequence). V lost 6 bases, J lost 5 bases, and 10 bases lay in between. The CDR3 region has the DNA TGCAGTGCCGACTGGGGCGAGACCCAGTACTTC. Translation: CSADWGETQYF.

This chain links TRBV7-9 with TRBJ1-1, with D unclear. V lost 3 bases to trimming and J lost 5 bases, with 10 bases between them. CDR1 and CDR2 (germline): SEHNR, FQNEAQ (reference sequence). The CDR3 sequence is 13 residues long. DNA for the CDR3: TGTGCCAGCAGCTTTAGGTCGGGTACTGAAGCTTTCTTT. Its protein is CASSFRSGTEAFF.

The chain employs TRBV20-1 and TRBJ2-5; D ambiguous. The CDR3 covers 14 residues. From germline, CDR1 is DFQATT and CDR2 SNEGSKA (reference sequence). V gave up 6 bases and J gave up 2 bases, with 16 bases separating them. The CDR3 is CSAPASGYQETQYF. The CDR3 DNA reads as TGCAGTGCCCCGGCGTCGGGTTATCAAGAGACCCAGTACTTC.

This clonotype came up a few times. The chain employs TRBV20-1 and TRBJ1-6; possibly TRBD1 for D (6 bases). Trimming pared 4 bases from V and 5 bases from J, leaving 21 bases between. The length of the CDR3 is 17 residues. CDR1 is DFQATT, CDR2 SNEGSKA, per germline (reference sequence). The CDR3 region is CSAIPEWGAKDNSPLHF. CDR3 coding DNA: TGCAGTGCTATCCCTGAATGGGGGGCGAAAGATAATTCACCCCTCCACTTT.

J is TRBJ1-2 and V is TRBV3-1, with 9 bases identical to TRBD1. The CDR3 is made up of 15 amino acids. Germline lookup yields CDR1 LGHDT and CDR2 YNNKEL (reference sequence). V dropped 0 bases and J dropped 6; count of bases not matched to a gene: 5. The CDR3 sequence: CASSQDRDRVHGYTF. As DNA, the CDR3 is TGTGCCAGCAGCCAAGATCGGGACAGGGTACATGGCTACACCTTC.

J is TRBJ2-1 and V is TRBV10-3, with 9 bases lining up with TRBD2. The CDR3 covers 16 residues. The V segment lost 3 bases and the J segment 1 base; nucleotides outside the gene matches: 4. Per the germline V gene, CDR1 is ENHRY and CDR2 is SYGVKD. The CDR3 DNA is TGTGCCATCAGTGAAGAACTAGCGGGTTCCTACAATGAGCAGTTCTTC. Translating it yields CAISEELAGSYNEQFF.

The rearrangement links TRBV4-1 to TRBJ2-3, with D possibly being TRBD1 (6 bases). The CDR3 sequence is 13 residues long. Germline V gene sequence: CDR1 MGHRA, CDR2 YSYEKL. V gave up 8 bases and J gave up 3 bases, with 12 bases separating them. Written as DNA, the CDR3 is TGCGCCAGCGGTCAGGGGTGGACAGATACGCAGTATTTT. Translated, it gives CASGQGWTDTQYF.

This clonotype has more than one count but fewer than ten. The chain carries TRBV7-2 and TRBJ2-4; D is perhaps TRBD2 (6 bases). V was clipped by 6 bases and J by 0 bases, with 15 bases between them. This CDR3 spans 16 amino acids. Germline CDR1 is SGHTA and CDR2 is FQGNSA. CDR3 region: CASSFELAIAKNIQYF. The DNA for the CDR3 is TGTGCCAGCAGTTTTGAGCTAGCGATAGCCAAAAACATTCAGTACTTC.

This chain uses TRBV4-2 with TRBJ2-3, with 10 bases identical to TRBD2. V dropped 2 bases and J dropped 0; count of bases not matched to a gene: 5. Germline V CDR1 and CDR2: LGHNA, YNFKEQ. The CDR3 has 17 amino acids. CDR3 in DNA: TGTGCCAGCAGCCAACTAGCGGGAGACGGTAGCACAGATACGCAGTATTTT. This encodes CASSQLAGDGSTDTQYF.

J is TRBJ2-3 and V is TRBV28; 7 bases align to TRBD1. The CDR3 extends over 15 amino acids. V lost 6 bases to trimming and J lost 5 bases; unmatched junction nucleotides: 11. CDR1 and CDR2 from the germline V gene are MDHEN and SYDVKM. CDR3 nucleotides: TGTGCCAGCAGAGGTAGCGAGGGGGCGGGAGATACGCAGTATTTT. It codes for CASRGSEGAGDTQYF.

The CDR3 nucleotides read TGTGCCAGCAGCCAGGGGACTAGCGGGAGGATTAGCGAGACCCAGTACTTC. As protein: CASSQGTSGRISETQYF. The gene calls are TRBV2 and TRBJ2-4; 15 nucleotides align to TRBD2. The J call may be mistaken, given a closer DNA end match to TRBJ2-5. Per germline, CDR1 SNHLY and CDR2 FYNNEI. CDR3 size: 17 residues.

In its sample, this clonotype was seen a few times. The rearrangement joins TRBV12-3 or TRBV12-4 to TRBJ1-1; D is undetermined. This CDR3 region has 12 residues. Trimming stripped 6 bases from V and 5 bases from J, with 10 bases between. CDR3 DNA: TGTGCCAGCAGGCCAAGGAGAACTGAAGCTTTCTTT. This gives the protein CASRPRRTEAFF.

This chain uses TRBV20-1 with TRBJ2-3; unclear D gene. Trimming took off 2 bases at V and 1 base at J, with 7 bases between the two ends. Germline V gene sequence: CDR1 DFQATT, CDR2 SNEGSKA (reference sequence). CDR3 length: 13 residues. CDR3 loop: CSARWRGTDTQYF. CDR3 nucleotides: TGCAGTGCTAGATGGCGCGGCACAGATACGCAGTATTTT.

The chain is built from TRBV10-3 and TRBJ2-7, with 8 bases fitting TRBD1. The J call could be wrong; TRBJ2-5 is a better fit for the DNA end. Germline CDR1 ENHRY, CDR2 SYGVKD. The CDR3 is 14 amino acids. This CDR3 reads CAISAAGGAETQYF. The CDR3 nucleotides read TGTGCCATCAGTGCAGCAGGGGGCGCAGAGACCCAGTACTTC.

This sequence joins TRBV12-3 or TRBV12-4 and TRBJ2-7, with D uncertain. Trimming removed 6 bases from V and 6 bases from J, with 15 bases in between. The CDR3 runs 13 residues. CDR3 sequence (DNA): TGTGCCAGCAGCAAGCAAACCCCGGGCGAGCAGTACTTC. This codes for CASSKQTPGEQYF.

This sequence joins TRBV3-1 and TRBJ1-1; no reliable D call. Trimming cost V 0 bases and J 0 bases, with 8 bases left between them. This CDR3 is built from 15 residues. Per germline, CDR1 LGHDT and CDR2 YNNKEL (reference sequence). The CDR3 DNA is TGTGCCAGCAGCCAAGAATACGGGTTGAACACTGAAGCTTTCTTT. It codes for CASSQEYGLNTEAFF.

The chain carries TRBV10-3 and TRBJ2-7; TRBD1 is a possible D gene (6 bases). Germline assignment: CDR1 ENHRY and CDR2 SYGVKD. Trimming pared 6 bases from V and 0 bases from J, leaving 18 bases between. This CDR3 is built from 16 residues. CDR3 in DNA: TGTGCCATCAGCCTAACAAACAGGGCGGCCTCCTACGAGCAGTACTTC. The encoded protein is CAISLTNRAASYEQYF.

The CDR3 DNA follows: TGCGCCAGCAGAACCCAAACAAACACTGAAGCTTTCTTT. It translates to CASRTQTNTEAFF. The rearrangement links TRBV5-1 to TRBJ1-1, with unresolved D. The germline V and J ends were trimmed by 5 bases and 2 bases, with 10 bases remaining between them. Germline V gives CDR1 SGHRS, CDR2 YFSETQ. This CDR3 region has 13 residues.

The V call is TRBV4-3, the J call TRBJ2-7; the D is unclear. The V and J ends lost 6 bases and 2 bases respectively, with 14 bases between them. This CDR3 is 14 amino acids long. CDR1 LGHNA and CDR2 YSLEER come from the germline V gene. The CDR3 is CASSPFQDAYEQYF. The CDR3 DNA reads as TGCGCCAGCAGTCCTTTTCAGGACGCCTACGAGCAGTACTTC.

The sample holds a few counts of this clonotype. This rearrangement joins TRBV2 to TRBJ2-2; D might be TRBD1 (5 bases). The CDR3 is 14 residues long. With 6 bases removed from V and 0 bases from J, the gap between germline ends came to 8 bases. The germline CDR1 and CDR2 sequences are SNHLY and FYNNEI. CDR3 sequence reads: CASRTAANTGELFF. The CDR3 coding sequence is TGTGCCAGCAGGACAGCTGCGAACACCGGGGAGCTGTTTTTT.

The CDR3 DNA reads as TGTGCCAGCAGCCAACTTGGGAGGACCTTATTAAACTATGGCTACACCTTC. As protein: CASSQLGRTLLNYGYTF. This chain links TRBV4-2 with TRBJ1-2, with no clear D. The CDR3 is 17 residues long. Germline V gene data show CDR1 as LGHNA and CDR2 as YNFKEQ. V lost 2 bases to trimming and J lost 2 bases, with 18 bases between them.

The V gene is TRBV19, the J gene TRBJ2-1; D may match TRBD1 or TRBD2 (5 bases each). V lost 7 bases and J 4 bases, leaving 17 bases between the germline ends. Germline values: CDR1 LNHDA, CDR2 SQIVND (reference sequence). This CDR3 contains 15 residues. The CDR3 is CASMLRGYSYNEQFF. CDR3 nucleotides: TGTGCCAGTATGTTACGGGGCTATTCTTACAATGAGCAGTTCTTC.

CDR3 residues: CASGQGVDGYTF. CDR3 bases: TGCGCCAGCGGACAGGGCGTCGATGGCTACACCTTC. The chain uses TRBV5-1 and TRBJ1-2, with TRBD1 matching 8 bases. The germline V gene has CDR1 SGHRS and CDR2 YFSETQ. The junction had 5 bases not matched to a gene; V was cut back by 7 bases and J by 6 bases. This CDR3 comprises 12 residues.

This clonotype has more than one count but fewer than ten. This chain uses TRBV9 with TRBJ2-5, with a tentative D call TRBD1 (5 bases). CDR3 length: 13 residues. Germline V gene sequence: CDR1 SGDLS, CDR2 YYNGEE. Trimming left V 6 bases short and J 1 base short, with 10 bases between. CDR3 sequence reads: CASKDIFQETQYF. The CDR3 bases are TGTGCCAGCAAGGACATCTTCCAAGAGACCCAGTACTTC.

The chain carries TRBV4-1 and TRBJ1-4; 7 positions agree with TRBD1. Trimming removed 5 bases from V and 8 bases from J; junction bases left unmatched: 8. This CDR3 spans 14 amino acids. From germline, CDR1 is MGHRA and CDR2 YSYEKL. The CDR3 DNA reads as TGCGCCAGCAGCAACAGGGGTGATAGGGAAAAACTGTTTTTT. This gives the protein CASSNRGDREKLFF.

This chain joins TRBV6-2 or TRBV6-3 and TRBJ1-1; tentatively, D is TRBD1 (5 bases). Germline V CDR1 and CDR2: MNHEY, SVGEGT. V was pared by 7 bases and J by 11 bases, with 17 bases between. The CDR3 is 12 amino acids. CDR3 loop: CASTNSGTDAFF. The CDR3, as DNA: TGTGCCAGCACTAACTCCGGGACCGACGCTTTCTTT.

The rearrangement uses TRBV10-3 and TRBJ1-2; D is unresolved. Looked up from germline, CDR1 is ENHRY and CDR2 is SYGVKD. CDR3 length: 13 amino acids. Trimming cost V 6 bases and J 7 bases, with 15 bases left between them. The CDR3 DNA follows: TGTGCCATCAGAGACACAAAACGGGGTGGCTACACCTTC. Protein product: CAIRDTKRGGYTF.

V usage is TRBV29-1 and J usage is TRBJ1-1; the D is unclear. CDR3 length: 13 amino acids. The ends were cut back, 8 bases at V and 3 bases at J, with 16 bases in the middle. CDR1 is SQVTM and CDR2 is ANQGSEA in the germline V gene. CDR3 amino acids: CSHRSGRYTEAFF. The CDR3 region has the DNA TGCAGCCACCGCTCCGGGCGTTACACTGAAGCTTTCTTT. Complete variable domain (other parts from reference TRBV29-1 and TRBJ1-1): SAVISQKPSRDICQRGTSLTIQCQVDSQVTMMFWYRQQPGQSLTLIATANQGSEATYESGFVIDKFPISRPNLTFSTLTVSNMSPEDSSIYLCSHRSGRYTEAFFGQGTRLTVV.

The rearrangement links TRBV7-6 to TRBJ2-3, with 7 bases identical to TRBD1. The CDR3 length is 18 residues. CDR1 SGHVS and CDR2 FNYEAQ come from the germline V gene. The junction had 11 bases not matched to a gene; V was cut back by 2 bases and J by 0 bases. CDR3 loop: CASSLMRRGNPSTDTQYF. The CDR3 nucleotides read TGTGCCAGCAGCTTAATGCGCAGGGGGAACCCTAGCACAGATACGCAGTATTTT.

V and J are TRBV4-2 and TRBJ1-6; D perhaps matches TRBD1 (5 bases). CDR3 size: 15 residues. V was cut by 1 base and J by 8 bases, with 12 bases left in between. Germline V lookup: CDR1 LGHNA, CDR2 YNFKEQ. In DNA form, the CDR3 reads TGTGCCAGCAGCCAAGCACCAGGGTGGGATTCACCCCTCCACTTT. The encoded protein is CASSQAPGWDSPLHF.

This chain connects TRBV11-1 to TRBJ2-3, with a tentative D call TRBD1 (5 bases). The germline V and J ends were trimmed by 0 bases and 6 bases, with 16 bases remaining between them. Looked up from germline, CDR1 is SGHAT and CDR2 is FQDESV (reference sequence). The CDR3 has 16 amino acids. The CDR3: CASSLASRVGVDTQYF. CDR3 bases: TGTGCCAGCAGCTTAGCCTCCAGGGTCGGAGTGGATACGCAGTATTTT.